This TCR beta chain was sequenced for a study of blood T cell repertoires in COVID-19. Study details: The samples span acute and convalescent COVID-19 from the United States, Italy and Spain.

How the authors handled the data: It was from reference gene primer amplification that nucleated cell counts were estimated. TCRdb's copy holds only in-frame clones and misses some; the assay was immunoSEQ multiplex PCR. That table is the source of V, J and clone size, and D and trimming were worked out from the DNA. The table records about 250,000 clones, 80% to 85% of them present only once. Germline V gene sequence: CDR1 SNHLY, CDR2 FYNNEI. Trimming cost V 10 bases and J 5 bases; bases outside gene matches: 9. This CDR3 has 15 amino acids. The V gene is TRBV2, the J gene TRBJ2-5; TRBD2 agrees at 14 bases. The clonotype was recovered from a person aged 65 to 85 with COVID-19, enrolled during active disease. Sequences were obtained from peripheral blood. The CDR3 spells CATRLAGGPAETQYF. For the CDR3, the DNA is TGTGCCACCAGACTAGCGGGAGGGCCGGCGGAGACCCAGTACTTC.